The entry below gives a single TCR beta chain sequence along with its context. In the original analysis: Reference gene primer amplification yielded estimated nucleated cell counts. Repertoires were generated with immunoSEQ multiplex PCR, while TCRdb's copy carries only in-frame clones and drops some. V and J calls and clone size are copied from that table; D and trimming were computed from the DNA. The sample consists of some 180,000 clones, 85% to 90% of them appearing once. This sample was taken from a study of blood T cell repertoires in COVID-19. V was pared by 3 bases and J by 4 bases, with 8 bases between. The CDR3 totals 13 residues. Germline V gives CDR1 SGHTS, CDR2 YDEGEE.

This chain links TRBV5-8 with TRBJ2-1; D perhaps matches TRBD1 (5 bases). The sequence came from a man aged 50-60 years with acute or convalescent COVID-19. Sequences were obtained from peripheral blood. The CDR3 DNA reads as TGTGCCAGCAGCTCTGACAGTTACAATGAGCAGTTCTTC. Encoded protein: CASSSDSYNEQFF. Supplemented by reference TRBV5-8 and TRBJ2-1, the full variable domain reads EAGVTQSPTHLIKTRGQQATLRCSPISGHTSVYWYQQALGLGLQFLLWYDEGEERNRGNFPPRFSGRQFPNYSSELNVNALELEDSALYLCASSSDSYNEQFFGPGTRLTVL.